This is a list of T cell receptor beta chains from one sample in a study of blood T cell repertoires in COVID-19. Sequenced by immunoSEQ multiplex PCR; TCRdb stores in-frame clones only, minus some. Of about 100,000 clones listed, about 78% were seen once; the top ten hold 9.8%. The sequencing input was peripheral blood. These receptors came from a man aged 55 to 70 with active or convalescent COVID-19. CDR3s include the opening cysteine and the closing phenylalanine or tryptophan. The D gene is left open where the match is weak. Clone sizes are given selectively: once, few, many, or a class where the clone is expanded.

clone_size,j_call,d_call,v_call,cdr3_aa,cdr3_nt
few,TRBJ2-3,NA,TRBV7-2,CASSLARYSIGTDTQYF,TGTGCCAGCAGCTTAGCGCGGTATTCCATCGGCACAGATACGCAGTATTTT
NA,TRBJ2-2,TRBD2,TRBV6-2/TRBV6-3,CASSYSVTSGWNTGELFF,TGTGCCAGCAGTTACTCGGTGACTAGCGGGTGGAACACCGGGGAGCTGTTTTTT
NA,TRBJ2-7,TRBD2,TRBV30,CACASGSREQYF,TGTGCCTGTGCTAGCGGGAGTCGTGAGCAGTACTTC
NA,TRBJ1-5,NA,TRBV29-1,CSVLANSGQPQHF,TGCAGCGTTCTGGCCAACTCGGGTCAGCCCCAGCATTTT
NA,TRBJ2-1,TRBD2,TRBV3-1/TRBV3-2,CASSQRSGGYYNEQFF,TGTGCCAGCAGCCAACGTAGCGGGGGGTACTACAATGAGCAGTTCTTC
NA,TRBJ1-4,NA,TRBV19,CASSRVATNEKLFF,TGTGCCAGTAGCAGGGTTGCAACTAATGAAAAACTGTTTTTT
NA,TRBJ1-1,TRBD1,TRBV3-1/TRBV3-2,CASSPRDRGQGEAFF,TGTGCCAGCAGCCCCCGGGACAGGGGGCAAGGTGAAGCTTTCTTT
NA,TRBJ2-3,NA,TRBV7-2,CASARGSGTDTQYF,TGTGCCAGCGCCCGGGGTAGTGGCACAGATACGCAGTATTTT
NA,TRBJ2-1,TRBD1,TRBV5-1,CASSSTGQGDRFF,TGCGCCAGCAGCTCTACAGGACAGGGTGATAGGTTCTTC
few,TRBJ1-6,NA,TRBV6-1,CASSELGPGDSPLHF,TGTGCCAGCAGTGAATTGGGACCGGGGGATTCACCCCTCCACTTT
NA,TRBJ2-6,NA,TRBV11-3,CASSFGSGANVLTF,TGTGCCAGCAGCTTCGGGTCTGGGGCCAACGTCCTGACTTTC
NA,TRBJ1-1,NA,TRBV6-5,CASSYSRGLGTEAFF,TGTGCCAGCAGTTACTCGCGAGGTTTAGGCACTGAAGCTTTCTTT
NA,TRBJ2-3,NA,TRBV3-1/TRBV3-2,CASSQYSDTQYF,TGTGCCAGCAGCCAATATTCAGATACGCAGTATTTT
NA,TRBJ1-5,TRBD1,TRBV3-1/TRBV3-2,CASSTTGGNQPQHF,TGTGCCAGCAGCACTACAGGGGGCAATCAGCCCCAGCATTTT
once,TRBJ2-1,TRBD2,TRBV28,CASSTGTSSEQFF,TGTGCCAGCAGCACCGGGACTAGCAGTGAGCAGTTCTTC
NA,TRBJ2-6,NA,TRBV10-3,CAISEVAGANVLTF,TGTGCCATCAGTGAGGTCGCTGGGGCCAACGTCCTGACTTTC
NA,TRBJ2-2,NA,TRBV18,CASSPRDGTGSGELFF,TGTGCCAGCTCACCCCGGGACGGGACTGGATCCGGGGAGCTGTTTTTT
NA,TRBJ2-3,TRBD2,TRBV11-2,CASSLNAGGPSDTQYF,TGTGCCAGCAGCTTAAACGCGGGAGGGCCTAGTGATACGCAGTATTTT
NA,TRBJ2-5,NA,TRBV7-6,CASSLVVETQYF,TGTGCCAGCAGCTTAGTAGTAGAGACCCAGTACTTC
NA,TRBJ1-2,NA,TRBV7-9,CASSLPGGYGYTF,TGTGCCAGCAGCTTACCGGGAGGCTATGGCTACACCTTC
NA,TRBJ1-2,TRBD1,TRBV3-1/TRBV3-2,CASSQGDRANYGYTF,TGTGCCAGCAGCCAAGGGGACAGGGCTAACTATGGCTACACCTTC
NA,TRBJ2-1,TRBD2,TRBV2,CASCRLAGYNEQFF,TGTGCCAGCTGTAGACTAGCGGGCTACAATGAGCAGTTCTTC
NA,TRBJ2-3,TRBD1,TRBV6-1,CASSDRTGKADTQYF,TGTGCCAGCAGTGATCGGACAGGGAAGGCAGATACGCAGTATTTT
NA,TRBJ1-2,TRBD1,TRBV28,CASSFPHRGRGGYTF,TGTGCCAGCAGTTTCCCTCATAGGGGGCGCGGGGGCTACACCTTC
NA,TRBJ2-5,NA,TRBV7-9,CASSRSGEGQETQYF,TGTGCCAGCAGCCGCTCGGGAGAGGGCCAAGAGACCCAGTACTTC
NA,TRBJ1-2,NA,TRBV28,CASSIPGNSGGYTF,TGTGCCAGCAGTATCCCCGGGAATAGCGGTGGCTACACCTTC
NA,TRBJ2-2,TRBD2,TRBV29-1,CSVERESTGELFF,TGCAGCGTTGAGCGGGAGAGCACCGGGGAGCTGTTTTTT
NA,TRBJ2-1,TRBD2,TRBV27,CASRGLAGDNEQFF,TGTGCCAGCAGGGGACTAGCGGGAGACAATGAGCAGTTCTTC
NA,TRBJ2-3,TRBD1,TRBV6-1,CASSGTGPLGRDTQYF,TGTGCCAGCAGTGGGACAGGGCCATTGGGTAGGGATACGCAGTATTTT
NA,TRBJ1-4,TRBD1,TRBV6-5,CASRRTGEEKLFF,TGTGCCAGCAGAAGGACAGGGGAGGAAAAACTGTTTTTT
NA,TRBJ2-1,TRBD2,TRBV7-2,CASTPGSGRSNEQFF,TGTGCCAGCACCCCGGGCAGCGGGAGATCCAATGAGCAGTTCTTC
NA,TRBJ1-2,NA,TRBV10-2,CAIRAPRDYGYTF,TGCGCCATCCGGGCCCCGCGGGACTATGGCTACACCTTC
NA,TRBJ2-7,TRBD1,TRBV7-2,CASSPGQGHYEQYF,TGTGCCAGCAGCCCGGGACAGGGGCACTACGAGCAGTACTTC
NA,TRBJ2-2,NA,TRBV12-1,CASSFWQTSLQTGELFF,TGTGCCAGCAGCTTTTGGCAGACGTCCCTACAGACCGGGGAGCTGTTTTTT
NA,TRBJ1-1,TRBD1,TRBV29-1,CSVGQGGRRNTEAFF,TGCAGCGTAGGGCAGGGGGGTAGGAGGAACACTGAAGCTTTCTTT
once,TRBJ1-2,NA,TRBV5-1,CASSLGPEGNYGYTF,TGCGCCAGCAGCTTGGGACCCGAGGGTAACTATGGCTACACCTTC
NA,TRBJ2-6,NA,TRBV24-1,CATSEGWGRGSGANVLTF,TGTGCCACCAGTGAGGGATGGGGCAGGGGCTCTGGGGCCAACGTCCTGACTTTC
few,TRBJ1-2,NA,TRBV4-2,CASSQAGQGQYGYTF,TGTGCCAGCAGCCAAGCGGGGCAGGGGCAGTATGGCTACACCTTC
NA,TRBJ2-3,NA,TRBV6-6,CASSPSRAYGTDTQYF,TGTGCCAGCAGTCCCTCGAGGGCGTATGGCACAGATACGCAGTATTTT
NA,TRBJ2-3,TRBD2,TRBV5-1,CASSLTSGSGLGTQYF,TGCGCCAGCAGCTTGACTAGCGGGAGTGGTCTTGGTACGCAGTATTTT
once,TRBJ2-3,TRBD2,TRBV6-2/TRBV6-3,CASSYSRHLAGGTDTQYF,TGTGCCAGCAGTTACTCGCGCCATCTAGCGGGAGGCACAGATACGCAGTATTTT
NA,TRBJ2-2,NA,TRBV7-2,CASSFARSTGELFF,TGTGCCAGCAGCTTCGCGAGGAGCACCGGGGAGCTGTTTTTT
NA,TRBJ2-5,TRBD1,TRBV6-4,CASSENRGPGETQYF,TGTGCCAGCAGTGAGAACAGGGGGCCAGGGGAGACCCAGTACTTC
NA,TRBJ1-2,NA,TRBV29-1,CSVDGQGKNYGYTF,TGCAGCGTTGATGGTCAGGGGAAGAACTATGGCTACACCTTC
NA,TRBJ2-3,TRBD2,TRBV6-2/TRBV6-3,CASRPGLAGALRNTQYF,TGTGCCAGCAGACCTGGCCTAGCGGGAGCCCTCCGGAATACGCAGTATTTT
NA,TRBJ1-2,TRBD1,TRBV7-2,CASSLLGTGDYGYTF,TGTGCCAGCAGCTTATTGGGGACAGGGGACTATGGCTACACCTTC